The clone carrying this T cell receptor beta chain came up a few times. What it binds is not known. This specimen comes from a study of OX40 agonist ivuxolimab in advanced cancers. Study summary: All patients had ivuxolimab intravenously every 2 weeks at 0.01 to 10 mg/kg. Prior checkpoint blockade (anti-PD-1, anti-PD-L1 or anti-CTLA-4) was permitted; around 39% had it.

Points from the study as a whole: Dosing at 0.1 to 3.0 mg/kg was accompanied by clonal expansion of CD4+ and CD8+ blood T cells by week 6. Partial responders at 0.1-3.0 mg/kg showed near-lowest clonal expansion.

CDR3 length: 11 amino acids. CDR1 and CDR2 (germline): SQVTM, ANQGSEA. Trimming took 6 bases from V and 3 from J, leaving 8 bases between them. Data came from immunoSEQ multiplex PCR; TCRdb stores just in-frame clones and leaves some out. The data hold tens of thousands of clones, with roughly 80% observed a single time. The J gene is TRBJ1-1, the V gene TRBV29-1; D gene uncertain. The sample here was CD4+ or CD8+ T cells sorted from blood, taken in a trial of the OX40 agonist ivuxolimab. The receptor was derived from an adult with an advanced solid tumor such as melanoma, head and neck, liver or kidney cancer. The CDR3 DNA sequence: TGCAGCGTAGGAGGGTACACTGAAGCTTTCTTT. This sequence encodes CSVGGYTEAFF. Looking up the rest from reference TRBV29-1 and TRBJ1-1 gives the full variable domain: SAVISQKPSRDICQRGTSLTIQCQVDSQVTMMFWYRQQPGQSLTLIATANQGSEATYESGFVIDKFPISRPNLTFSTLTVSNMSPEDSSIYLCSVGGYTEAFFGQGTRLTVV.